The source of this T cell receptor (beta chain) is a study of blood T cell repertoires in COVID-19. Study information: Donors in the United States, Italy and Spain gave samples during acute or convalescent COVID-19.

Participants reported their clinical history, and cohort assignment relied on those reports. Two consecutive negative NP/OP PCR tests, clearance, or resolved symptoms defined Cohort 3 recovery. In germline, CDR1 is MDHEN, CDR2 SYDVKM. CDR3 length: 17 amino acids. V dropped 5 bases and J dropped 1; count of bases not matched to a gene: 13. Sequencing used immunoSEQ multiplex PCR; TCRdb keeps in-frame clones, though not all of them. The repertoire consists of roughly 400,000 clones, with 89% occurring once and the leading ten covering 1.7%. The sample was PBMCs or T cells enriched from blood (not recorded which). The genes are TRBV28 and TRBJ1-2, with TRBD1 identical over 7 bases. The sequence was collected from a woman younger than 45 who had recovered from COVID-19. The CDR3 sequence: CASSRWTGGSFNYGYTF. In DNA form, the CDR3 reads TGTGCCAGCAGTCGTTGGACAGGAGGGTCCTTTAACTATGGCTACACCTTC.